A selection of T cell receptor beta chains follows, all from one sample in a study of PD-1 blockade in classical Hodgkin lymphoma. Assay: immunoSEQ multiplex PCR; the TCRdb copy retains only in-frame clones and omits some. The data contain fewer than 70,000 clones, 70% to 90% of them singletons. This specimen was peripheral blood mononuclear cells (PBMCs), taken before the second cycle of nivolumab. These receptors were obtained from a human donor with classical Hodgkin lymphoma. The CDR3 runs from the conserved cysteine through the conserved F or W. Each record gives: clone size, J gene, D gene, V gene, CDR3 DNA, CDR3 protein. A D gene is named only where the DNA matches it firmly. Clone size is given for some rows only: seen once, a few or many times, or a class if the clone is expanded.

clone size: -; J gene: TRBJ2-7; D gene: -; V gene: TRBV5-1; CDR3 DNA: TGCGCCAGCAGCTTGGCCCACGGCACAAGCCCCTACGAGCAGTACTTC; CDR3 protein: CASSLAHGTSPYEQYF
clone size: -; J gene: TRBJ2-2; D gene: -; V gene: TRBV27; CDR3 DNA: TGTGCCAGCAGTTACGACGGGGGGCTCACCGGGGAGCTGTTTTTT; CDR3 protein: CASSYDGGLTGELFF
clone size: -; J gene: TRBJ1-2; D gene: -; V gene: TRBV6-6; CDR3 DNA: TGTGCCAGCAGTTACGAGGAGCCAGCTAACTATGGCTACACCTTC; CDR3 protein: CASSYEEPANYGYTF
clone size: -; J gene: TRBJ1-2; D gene: -; V gene: TRBV7-8; CDR3 DNA: TGTGCCAGCAGCTTAGATCGGGGTGGCTACACCTTC; CDR3 protein: CASSLDRGGYTF
clone size: few; J gene: TRBJ1-5; D gene: TRBD1; V gene: TRBV6-1; CDR3 DNA: TGTGCCAGCAGTGAACAGGGGGCAGGGAATCAGCCCCAGCATTTT; CDR3 protein: CASSEQGAGNQPQHF
clone size: -; J gene: TRBJ2-7; D gene: -; V gene: TRBV5-1; CDR3 DNA: TGCGCCAGCAGCATCGCGGGCCCGCAAAAAGGCCACGAGCAGTACTTC; CDR3 protein: CASSIAGPQKGHEQYF
clone size: -; J gene: TRBJ2-2; D gene: -; V gene: TRBV28; CDR3 DNA: TGTGCCACCCACGGACTGATGAACACCGGGGAGCTGTTTTTT; CDR3 protein: CATHGLMNTGELFF
clone size: -; J gene: TRBJ2-6; D gene: -; V gene: TRBV19; CDR3 DNA: TGTGCCAGTGAAAAGAGCTCTGGGGCCAACGTCCTGACTTTC; CDR3 protein: CASEKSSGANVLTF
clone size: -; J gene: TRBJ1-1; D gene: -; V gene: TRBV7-2; CDR3 DNA: TGTGCCAGCAGCTTCCCATGGGCGGCCCCGATGAACACTGAAGCTTTCTTT; CDR3 protein: CASSFPWAAPMNTEAFF
clone size: -; J gene: TRBJ1-2; D gene: -; V gene: TRBV9; CDR3 DNA: TGTGCCAGCAGTACCGGGACAAAAGTCTATGGCTACACCTTC; CDR3 protein: CASSTGTKVYGYTF
clone size: -; J gene: TRBJ1-2; D gene: -; V gene: TRBV5-1; CDR3 DNA: TGCGCCAGCAGCTATGGGACGGATCTTAACTATGGCTACACCTTC; CDR3 protein: CASSYGTDLNYGYTF
clone size: -; J gene: TRBJ1-1; D gene: -; V gene: TRBV5-1; CDR3 DNA: TGCGCCAGCAGCTGGCTTGGGGCCACGAACACTGAAGCTTTCTTT; CDR3 protein: CASSWLGATNTEAFF
clone size: few; J gene: TRBJ2-5; D gene: -; V gene: TRBV4-1; CDR3 DNA: TGCGCCAGCAGCAGACCGGGACGCAACCAAGAGACCCAGTACTTC; CDR3 protein: CASSRPGRNQETQYF
clone size: -; J gene: TRBJ1-3; D gene: -; V gene: TRBV6-5; CDR3 DNA: TGTGCCAGCAGGATGACAGGATATGGAAACACCATATATTTT; CDR3 protein: CASRMTGYGNTIYF
clone size: -; J gene: TRBJ2-7; D gene: TRBD1; V gene: TRBV11-2; CDR3 DNA: TGTGCCAGCAGCCATACCCAGGGGGCGTGGGGCGAGCAGTACTTC; CDR3 protein: CASSHTQGAWGEQYF